A single sample is the source of the 2 T cell receptor beta chains below, sequenced in a study of naive and memory T cell subsets. An equimolar mix of two oligonucleotides served as the beta constant-region primer for TRBC1 and TRBC2. Four rounds of PCR amplified the ligated cDNA using nested alpha and beta constant-region primers plus SP2. MiXCR, run by TCRdb on the UMI-ligation and nested PCR reads, gives a single entry per CDR3 protein. The data contain about 120,000 distinct CDR3 sequences, about 36% of them singletons. Sequenced sample: central memory CD4+ T cells from blood. All receptors derive from a human donor in good health.

This clonotype showed up many times. The chain links TRBV24-1 to TRBJ2-4, with TRBD1 matching over 7 bases. Germline values: CDR1 KGHDR, CDR2 SFDVKD. J lost 9 bases, V lost 12 bases, and 10 bases had no gene match. The CDR3 is 12 residues long. In DNA form, the CDR3 reads TGTGCCGCCGACAGGGCTCTGGCCATTCAGTACTTC. Protein: CAADRALAIQYF.

The chain combines TRBV30 with TRBJ2-1; 8 nucleotides agree with TRBD1. Trimming at V came to 1 base and at J to 9 bases, leaving 14 bases not matched to a gene. The CDR3 is 16 amino acids. Per germline, CDR1 GTSNPN and CDR2 SVGIG (reference sequence). The CDR3 nucleotides read TGTGCCTGGAGTGACTGGACAGGGTTAGTTATCGGTGAGCAGTTCTTC. This encodes CAWSDWTGLVIGEQFF.